The 9 T cell receptor beta chains in this list originate from one sample, sequenced in a study of memory CD4+ T cells and cytomegalovirus serostatus. Measured with immunoSEQ multiplex PCR; TCRdb has only the in-frame clones, and not every one. The sample holds 60,000 to 70,000 clones, roughly three quarters seen once. The sort gate was single viable CD3+CD4+CD8-CD45RO+ cells for memory CD4+ T cells. Sequenced sample: memory CD4+ T cells from blood. The receptors shown here come from an adult in good health and CMV-seropositive.

The chain combines TRBV7-8 with TRBJ2-7, with 11 bases matching TRBD2. Germline V lookup: CDR1 SGHVS, CDR2 FQNEAQ. Germline trimming cut 3 bases from V and 2 bases from J; bases unmatched to any gene: 0. This CDR3 has 14 residues. The CDR3 bases are TGTGCCAGCAGCTTGGGACTAGCGGCCTACGAGCAGTACTTC. Its translation: CASSLGLAAYEQYF.

This clone was detected only once. The rearrangement joins TRBV5-4 to TRBJ1-3; weak D call: TRBD1 (5 bases). Germline assignment: CDR1 SGHNT and CDR2 YYREEE (reference sequence). Trimming stripped 4 bases from V and 2 bases from J, with 13 bases between. The CDR3 is 15 amino acids. CDR3 protein: CASSPRGGTGNTIYF. DNA for the CDR3: TGTGCCAGCAGCCCGCGGGGGGGGACTGGAAACACCATATATTTT.

The rearrangement uses TRBV30 and TRBJ2-1; 8 nucleotides agree with TRBD2. In germline, CDR1 is GTSNPN, CDR2 SVGIG (reference sequence). There are 15 residues in the CDR3. V gave up 3 bases and J gave up 2 bases; unmatched junction bases: 6. CDR3 sequence (DNA): TGTGCCTGGAGGTCGTACGGGGGGGCCTACAATGAGCAGTTCTTC. Its protein product is CAWRSYGGAYNEQFF.

V usage is TRBV27 and J usage is TRBJ2-7; possibly TRBD1 or TRBD2 for D (5 bases each). The V and J ends lost 4 bases and 3 bases respectively, with 13 bases between them. Germline values: CDR1 MNHEY, CDR2 SMNVEV (reference sequence). The CDR3 loop spans 14 amino acids. The CDR3: CASSWGPKHYEQYF. The CDR3 bases are TGTGCCAGCAGTTGGGGACCGAAACACTACGAGCAGTACTTC.

The chain combines TRBV30 with TRBJ1-2; 7 bases are shared with TRBD1. CDR3 length equals 13 residues. Unmatched junction bases numbered 7, after V lost 3 bases and J lost 6 bases. Germline V gene lookup returns CDR1 GTSNPN and CDR2 SVGIG (reference sequence). The CDR3 loop reads CAWRDRYRNGYTF. CDR3 bases: TGTGCCTGGAGGGACAGGTATCGAAATGGCTACACCTTC.

This clone was found a few times. A read error may account for a junction end that differs from germline. The DNA of the CDR3 is TGTGCCAGCAGCTTGGGGAGGCCAGGAGAGGCCCAGTACTTC. It is translated as CASSLGRPGEAQYF. This chain links TRBV11-3 with TRBJ2-5; a weak D match, TRBD2 (6 bases). The germline CDR1 and CDR2 sequences are SGHNT and YENEEA. The CDR3 is 14 amino acids. The full variable domain, in which reference TRBV11-3 and TRBJ2-5 provide the parts outside the CDR3, is EAGVVQSPRYKIIEKKQPVAFWCNPISGHNTLYWYLQNLGQGPELLIRYENEEAVDDSQLPKDRFSAERLKGVDSTLKIQPAELGDSAVYLCASSLGRPGEAQYFGPGTRLLVL.

This chain connects TRBV28 to TRBJ1-5; D is perhaps TRBD1 (5 bases). Deletions cut 1 base from V and 2 bases from J, with 12 bases between. CDR1 and CDR2 (germline): MDHEN, SYDVKM. The CDR3 spans 16 residues. The CDR3 reads CASSLSGQGGNQPQHF. Written as DNA, the CDR3 is TGTGCCAGCAGTTTATCTGGGCAGGGCGGCAATCAGCCCCAGCATTTT.

The chain is built from TRBV5-1 and TRBJ2-3, with D perhaps assigned TRBD1 or TRBD2 (5 bases each). The V and J ends lost 6 bases and 0 bases respectively, with 17 bases between them. Germline lookup yields CDR1 SGHRS and CDR2 YFSETQ. This CDR3 is built from 16 residues. The CDR3 nucleotides read TGCGCCAGCAAGCTGGGACGAGAACCTAGCACAGATACGCAGTATTTT. Its protein product is CASKLGREPSTDTQYF.

This clone was found a few times. The chain carries TRBV19 and TRBJ2-5; a possible D gene is TRBD2 (7 bases). The germline CDR1 and CDR2 sequences are LNHDA and SQIVND (reference sequence). This CDR3 spans 19 amino acids. V shed 5 bases and J shed 4 bases, with 29 bases lying between them. CDR3 sequence: CASSVTGSSLAEIGETQYF. The CDR3 region has the DNA TGTGCCAGTAGTGTGACAGGCTCCAGCCTAGCGGAGATCGGAGAGACCCAGTACTTC.